Described below is a single TCR beta chain sequence and its context. These data come from a study of CD8 T cells in Susac syndrome. Reverse transcription of about 0.45 to 1 ug RNA was performed with random hexamers. TCRdb independently ran MiXCR on the immunoSEQ multiplex PCR reads; one entry per CDR3 protein. The table has some 170,000 distinct CDR3 sequences, 80% to 95% seen once. After removal of 2 bases from V and 0 bases from J, the junction contained 2 bases not matched to a gene. The V gene's germline CDR1 is MNHEY and CDR2 SMNVEV (reference sequence). The CDR3 totals 15 residues. The chain is built from TRBV27 and TRBJ1-2; TRBD1 agrees at 8 bases. This receptor was identified in a human donor in good health. The sequencing input was CD4+ T cells from PBMCs. In DNA form, the CDR3 reads TGTGCCAGCAGTTTAGGGACAGGAGCTAACTATGGCTACACCTTC. It translates to CASSLGTGANYGYTF.